This passage covers 2 T cell receptor beta chains from one sample sequenced in a study of blood T cell repertoires in COVID-19. Profiling relied on immunoSEQ multiplex PCR, and the TCRdb table lists in-frame clones only, not all of them. The data hold more than 300,000 clones, with around nine tenths observed a single time. The sequenced sample consisted of PBMCs or T cells enriched from blood (not recorded which). These receptors came from a woman aged 30 to 39 who had recovered from COVID-19.

The chain uses TRBV9 and TRBJ1-1; 9 nucleotides align to TRBD1. The CDR3 length is 17 residues. Germline trimming cut 2 bases from V and 3 bases from J; bases unmatched to any gene: 11. The germline gives CDR1 SGDLS, CDR2 YYNGEE. The CDR3 reads CASSVSVQGAYDTEAFF. The DNA of the CDR3 is TGTGCCAGCAGCGTCTCGGTACAGGGGGCGTACGACACTGAAGCTTTCTTT. The entire variable domain, with the rest obtained from reference TRBV9 and TRBJ1-1, is as follows: DSGVTQTPKHLITATGQRVTLRCSPRSGDLSVYWYQQSLDQGLQFLIQYYNGEERAKGNILERFSAQQFPDLHSELNLSSLELGDSALYFCASSVSVQGAYDTEAFFGQGTRLTVV.

In its sample, this clone was seen once. The rearrangement joins TRBV7-9 to TRBJ2-7; the D gene is possibly TRBD2 (7 bases). Trimming shortened V by 5 bases and J by 6 bases, and 11 bases separated the two germline ends. The CDR3 sequence is 12 residues long. Per the germline V gene, CDR1 is SEHNR and CDR2 is FQNEAQ (reference sequence). CDR3 sequence reads: CASSRGGAEQYF. In DNA form, the CDR3 reads TGTGCCAGCAGCCGAGGGGGGGCCGAGCAGTACTTC.